This TCR beta chain derives from a study of radiation and T cells in renal cell carcinoma. The overall study: Nephrectomy followed 15 Gy stereotactic body radiation by 4 weeks.

General study points: Baseline intratumoral clonotype presence is unknown without pretreatment biopsies. In blood, top tumor clones expanded by 2 weeks, shrinking by 4.

Comment on this clone: Its specificity is not known.

The time point here: baseline pretreatment blood. The treatment was: 15 Gy SBRT to primary tumor, nephrectomy 4 weeks later. After SBRT, blood was collected at 2 and 4 weeks, plus baseline. The table came from immunoSEQ multiplex PCR; TCRdb's copy has only in-frame clones and leaves some out. The data hold tens of thousands of clones, with roughly three quarters observed a single time. Germline-derived CDR1 and CDR2 are LNHDA and SQIVND (reference sequence). The CDR3 sequence is 15 residues long. J gave up 6 bases and V 5 bases, and 10 bases lay outside the gene matches. The sequences come from blood, collected from a patient whose treatment included radiotherapy and nephrectomy. The rearrangement uses TRBV19 and TRBJ2-4; 7 bases are shared with TRBD2. The receptor's source is a man in his sixties with renal cell carcinoma. This CDR3 reads CASSPRGVGLNIQYF. The DNA of the CDR3 is TGTGCCAGTAGTCCCCGGGGGGTTGGTCTAAACATTCAGTACTTC.